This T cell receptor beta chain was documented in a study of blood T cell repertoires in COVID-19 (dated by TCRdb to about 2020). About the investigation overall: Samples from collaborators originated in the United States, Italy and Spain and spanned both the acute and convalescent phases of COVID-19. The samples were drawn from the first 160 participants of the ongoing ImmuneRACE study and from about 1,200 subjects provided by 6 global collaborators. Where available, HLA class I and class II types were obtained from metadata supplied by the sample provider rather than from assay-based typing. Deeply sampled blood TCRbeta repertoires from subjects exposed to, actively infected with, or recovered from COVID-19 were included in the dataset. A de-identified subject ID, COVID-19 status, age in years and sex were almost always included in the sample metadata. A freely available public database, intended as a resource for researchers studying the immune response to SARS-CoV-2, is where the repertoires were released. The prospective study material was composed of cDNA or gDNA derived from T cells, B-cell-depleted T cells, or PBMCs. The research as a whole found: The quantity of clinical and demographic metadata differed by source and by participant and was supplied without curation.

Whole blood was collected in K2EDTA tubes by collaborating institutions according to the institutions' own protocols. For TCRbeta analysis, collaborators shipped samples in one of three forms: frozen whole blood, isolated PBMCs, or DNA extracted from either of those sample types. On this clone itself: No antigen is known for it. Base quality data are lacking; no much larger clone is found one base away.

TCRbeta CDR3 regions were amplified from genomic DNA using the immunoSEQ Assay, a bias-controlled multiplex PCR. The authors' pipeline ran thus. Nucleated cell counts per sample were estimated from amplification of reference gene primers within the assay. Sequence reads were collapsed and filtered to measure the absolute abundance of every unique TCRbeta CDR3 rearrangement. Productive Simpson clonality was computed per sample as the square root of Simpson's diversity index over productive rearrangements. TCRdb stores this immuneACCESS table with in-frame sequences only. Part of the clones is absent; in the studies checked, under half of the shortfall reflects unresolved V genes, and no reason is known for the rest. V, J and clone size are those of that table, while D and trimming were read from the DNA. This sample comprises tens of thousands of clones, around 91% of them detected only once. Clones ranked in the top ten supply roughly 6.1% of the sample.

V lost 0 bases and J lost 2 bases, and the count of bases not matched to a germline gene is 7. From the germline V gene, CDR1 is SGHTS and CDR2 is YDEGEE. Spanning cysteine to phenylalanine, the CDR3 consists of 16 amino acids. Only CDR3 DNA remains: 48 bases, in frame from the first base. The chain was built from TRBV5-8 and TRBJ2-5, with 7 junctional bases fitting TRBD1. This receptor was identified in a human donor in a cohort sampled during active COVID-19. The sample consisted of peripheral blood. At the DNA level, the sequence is TGTGCCAGCAGCTTGGCGGGACAGCCGATACAAGAGACCCAGTACTTC. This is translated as CASSLAGQPIQETQYF.